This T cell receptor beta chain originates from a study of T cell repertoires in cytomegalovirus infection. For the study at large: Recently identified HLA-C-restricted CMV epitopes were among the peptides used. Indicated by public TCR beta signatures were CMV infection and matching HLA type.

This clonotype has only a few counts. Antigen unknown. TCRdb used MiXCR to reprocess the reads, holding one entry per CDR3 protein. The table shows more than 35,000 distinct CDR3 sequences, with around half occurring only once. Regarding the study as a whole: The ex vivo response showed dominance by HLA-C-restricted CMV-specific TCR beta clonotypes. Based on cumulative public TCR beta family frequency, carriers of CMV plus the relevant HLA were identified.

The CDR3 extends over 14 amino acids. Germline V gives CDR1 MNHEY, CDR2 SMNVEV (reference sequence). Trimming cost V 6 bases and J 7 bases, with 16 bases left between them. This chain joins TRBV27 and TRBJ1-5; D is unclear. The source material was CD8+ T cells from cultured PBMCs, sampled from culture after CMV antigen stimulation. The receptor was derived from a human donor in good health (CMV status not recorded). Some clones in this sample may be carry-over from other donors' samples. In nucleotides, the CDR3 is TGTGCCAGCAGAAAATGGGAGTTCGGCCAGCCCCAGCATTTT. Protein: CASRKWEFGQPQHF.